This entry describes one T cell receptor (beta chain). Its target is unknown. Using a J-beta primer mix together with a sample-barcoded 5' primer, a second PCR was run for 7 to 11 cycles. Each CDR3 protein gets one entry after TCRdb re-called the 5' RACE reads with MiXCR. The table includes roughly 1,800,000 distinct CDR3 sequences, about 49% detected once. This sample is part of a study of blood T cells in healthy people across ages. The CDR3 spans 15 residues. The ends were cut back, 0 bases at V and 7 bases at J, with 17 bases in the middle. The germline CDR1 and CDR2 sequences are SGHRS and YFSETQ. Study-wide points: Estimates of total diversity, which came from one million sequenced T cells, were considered to be underestimates. Naive T cell percentage showed a strong correlation with the diversity of TCR beta.

The sample providers were healthy Caucasian people from Russia, aged roughly 6 to 95. The source is a middle-aged woman in good health. The rearrangement links TRBV5-1 to TRBJ2-7; D possibly corresponds to TRBD2 (6 bases). The sequenced material came from blood. CDR3 sequence: CASSLGAGMGNEQYF. DNA for the CDR3: TGCGCCAGCAGCTTGGGCGCGGGGATGGGCAATGAGCAGTACTTC.